This TCR beta chain was captured in a study of OX40 agonist ivuxolimab in advanced cancers. Study context: Prior checkpoint blockade (anti-PD-1, anti-PD-L1 or anti-CTLA-4) was permitted; approximately 40% had it.

Germline CDR1 and CDR2: MDHEN and SYDVKM. The V gene lost 7 bases and the J gene lost 2 bases, with 20 bases spanning the gap. This CDR3 has 16 residues. This table comes from immunoSEQ multiplex PCR, and its TCRdb copy is limited to in-frame clones, with some not included. The table shows tens of thousands of clones, with roughly 78% occurring only once. This chain uses TRBV28 with TRBJ1-1; possible D gene TRBD1, 5 bases. This sample comprised CD4+ or CD8+ T cells sorted from blood, obtained in a trial of the OX40 agonist ivuxolimab. The TCR comes from an adult with an advanced solid tumor such as melanoma, head and neck, liver or kidney cancer. CDR3 in amino acids: CASMRPQGVRNTEAFF. The CDR3 nucleotides read TGTGCCAGCATGAGGCCCCAGGGTGTGCGAAACACTGAAGCTTTCTTT.